Listed below are T cell receptor beta chains from one sample, sequenced in a study of PD-1 blockade in classical Hodgkin lymphoma. The method was immunoSEQ multiplex PCR; TCRdb's version includes in-frame clones alone and lacks a portion of them. The data hold about 27,000 clones, with around 83% observed a single time. Sample: CD4+ T cells from blood, taken before the fourth cycle of nivolumab. These receptors all stem from a human donor with classical Hodgkin lymphoma. CDR3s include the opening cysteine and the closing phenylalanine or tryptophan. Fields, in order: clone size, J gene, D gene, V gene, CDR3 protein, CDR3 DNA. A D gene is named only where the DNA matches it firmly. Clone size is shown for a subset of rows, as once, few, many or a class of expanded clone.

clone size: -; J gene: TRBJ1-5; D gene: -; V gene: TRBV11-2; CDR3 protein: CASSLEPLAQPQHF; CDR3 DNA: TGTGCCAGCAGCTTAGAGCCTTTGGCGCAGCCCCAGCATTTT
clone size: -; J gene: TRBJ2-3; D gene: TRBD1; V gene: TRBV10-3; CDR3 protein: CASSGDRGTGTDTQYF; CDR3 DNA: TGTGCCAGTAGCGGGGACAGGGGAACGGGCACAGATACGCAGTATTTT
clone size: -; J gene: TRBJ1-1; D gene: -; V gene: TRBV19; CDR3 protein: CASRVQGGGTEAFF; CDR3 DNA: TGTGCCAGTAGGGTACAGGGAGGGGGCACTGAAGCTTTCTTT
clone size: -; J gene: TRBJ1-4; D gene: -; V gene: TRBV25-1; CDR3 protein: CASSSQNTNEKLFF; CDR3 DNA: TGTGCCAGCAGTAGTCAGAACACTAATGAAAAACTGTTTTTT
clone size: -; J gene: TRBJ2-7; D gene: -; V gene: TRBV19; CDR3 protein: CASSLGALGNYEQYF; CDR3 DNA: TGTGCCAGTAGTCTAGGGGCCCTGGGGAACTACGAGCAGTACTTC
clone size: -; J gene: TRBJ2-3; D gene: -; V gene: TRBV5-1; CDR3 protein: CASSLAVQGATDTQYF; CDR3 DNA: TGCGCCAGCAGCTTGGCCGTACAGGGTGCCACAGATACGCAGTATTTT
clone size: -; J gene: TRBJ2-3; D gene: -; V gene: TRBV7-9; CDR3 protein: CASTSRNGGLADTQYF; CDR3 DNA: TGTGCCAGCACCAGCAGGAATGGGGGGTTGGCAGATACGCAGTATTTT
clone size: -; J gene: TRBJ2-7; D gene: -; V gene: TRBV2; CDR3 protein: CASRQELPYEQYF; CDR3 DNA: TGTGCCTCTAGACAGGAACTACCCTACGAGCAGTACTTC
clone size: -; J gene: TRBJ1-5; D gene: -; V gene: TRBV9; CDR3 protein: CASSVGAFNQPQHF; CDR3 DNA: TGTGCCAGCAGCGTAGGGGCCTTCAATCAGCCCCAGCATTTT
clone size: -; J gene: TRBJ2-1; D gene: TRBD2; V gene: TRBV5-1; CDR3 protein: CASSLLASGDNEQFF; CDR3 DNA: TGCGCCAGCAGCTTGTTGGCTAGCGGGGACAATGAGCAGTTCTTC
clone size: -; J gene: TRBJ2-5; D gene: -; V gene: TRBV20-1; CDR3 protein: CSARGQETQYF; CDR3 DNA: TGCAGTGCTAGGGGTCAAGAGACCCAGTACTTC
clone size: -; J gene: TRBJ1-5; D gene: -; V gene: TRBV5-8; CDR3 protein: CASSLGHSYQPQHF; CDR3 DNA: TGTGCCAGCAGCTTGGGCCACAGTTATCAGCCCCAGCATTTT
clone size: few; J gene: TRBJ2-7; D gene: TRBD2; V gene: TRBV7-2; CDR3 protein: CASSSGAHNEQYF; CDR3 DNA: TGTGCCAGCAGCAGCGGGGCCCACAACGAGCAGTACTTC
clone size: -; J gene: TRBJ2-1; D gene: -; V gene: TRBV27; CDR3 protein: CASSSPGPNNEQFF; CDR3 DNA: TGTGCCAGCAGTTCTCCGGGACCAAACAATGAGCAGTTCTTC
clone size: -; J gene: TRBJ1-4; D gene: -; V gene: TRBV18; CDR3 protein: CASSPSRNEKLFF; CDR3 DNA: TGTGCCAGCTCACCCTCCAGGAATGAAAAACTGTTTTTT
clone size: -; J gene: TRBJ2-7; D gene: TRBD2; V gene: TRBV4-1; CDR3 protein: CASSQDLAGRWGSEQYF; CDR3 DNA: TGCGCCAGCAGCCAAGATCTTGCCGGGAGGTGGGGTAGCGAGCAGTACTTC
clone size: -; J gene: TRBJ1-3; D gene: -; V gene: TRBV6-1; CDR3 protein: CASRRQETSGNTIYF; CDR3 DNA: TGTGCCAGCAGGCGACAGGAAACCTCTGGAAACACCATATATTTT
clone size: -; J gene: TRBJ2-2; D gene: -; V gene: TRBV13; CDR3 protein: CASSLEGTNTGELFF; CDR3 DNA: TGTGCCAGCAGCTTAGAGGGGACAAACACCGGGGAGCTGTTTTTT
clone size: -; J gene: TRBJ2-3; D gene: -; V gene: TRBV7-9; CDR3 protein: CASSPGGTDTQYF; CDR3 DNA: TGTGCCAGCAGCCCAGGGGGGACAGATACGCAGTATTTT
clone size: -; J gene: TRBJ2-3; D gene: TRBD1; V gene: TRBV5-1; CDR3 protein: CASSLGQGAVDTQYF; CDR3 DNA: TGCGCCAGCAGCCTCGGACAGGGGGCAGTAGATACGCAGTATTTT
clone size: -; J gene: TRBJ2-7; D gene: TRBD1; V gene: TRBV28; CDR3 protein: CASRHTKQGALYEQYF; CDR3 DNA: TGTGCCAGCAGACATACCAAACAGGGGGCTCTCTACGAGCAGTACTTC
clone size: -; J gene: TRBJ2-7; D gene: -; V gene: TRBV6-1; CDR3 protein: CATQGAYEQYF; CDR3 DNA: TGTGCCACCCAAGGGGCCTACGAGCAGTACTTC
clone size: -; J gene: TRBJ2-7; D gene: -; V gene: TRBV10-2; CDR3 protein: CASMGGGVPYEQYF; CDR3 DNA: TGCGCCAGCATGGGTGGAGGGGTGCCCTACGAGCAGTACTTC
clone size: once; J gene: TRBJ2-7; D gene: -; V gene: TRBV5-4; CDR3 protein: CASSLVAGGAYEQYF; CDR3 DNA: TGTGCCAGCAGCTTGGTGGCAGGCGGCGCCTACGAGCAGTACTTC
clone size: -; J gene: TRBJ2-7; D gene: TRBD2; V gene: TRBV18; CDR3 protein: CASSDGLAGGLSEQYF; CDR3 DNA: TGTGCCAGCTCAGATGGACTAGCGGGAGGGCTCAGCGAGCAGTACTTC
clone size: few; J gene: TRBJ1-2; D gene: -; V gene: TRBV29-1; CDR3 protein: CSVDSGGYTF; CDR3 DNA: TGCAGCGTTGATTCCGGGGGCTACACCTTC
clone size: -; J gene: TRBJ2-2; D gene: -; V gene: TRBV19; CDR3 protein: CASSMWGPGELFF; CDR3 DNA: TGTGCCAGTAGTATGTGGGGTCCCGGGGAGCTGTTTTTT
clone size: -; J gene: TRBJ2-7; D gene: -; V gene: TRBV5-1; CDR3 protein: CASSLRPGNEQYF; CDR3 DNA: TGCGCCAGCAGCTTAAGACCGGGGAACGAGCAGTACTTC
clone size: -; J gene: TRBJ2-1; D gene: TRBD1; V gene: TRBV6-4; CDR3 protein: CASSEGDSSYNEQFF; CDR3 DNA: TGTGCCAGCAGTGAGGGGGACAGCTCCTACAATGAGCAGTTCTTC
clone size: -; J gene: TRBJ2-4; D gene: -; V gene: TRBV7-2; CDR3 protein: CASSQPNLKNIQYF; CDR3 DNA: TGTGCCAGCAGCCAACCAAACCTTAAAAACATTCAGTACTTC
clone size: -; J gene: TRBJ1-2; D gene: -; V gene: TRBV19; CDR3 protein: CASSIGTLTNYGYTF; CDR3 DNA: TGTGCCAGTAGTATCGGTACGCTTACTAACTATGGCTACACCTTC